The 24 T cell receptor beta chains below all came from one sample that was sequenced in a study of T cells after yellow fever vaccination (dated 2019 in TCRdb). Explained via the paper, the treatment or condition label denotes: live attenuated yellow fever vaccine strain. Library preparation employed 5' RACE. TCRdb records Illumina HiSeq 2500 as the sequencer. TCRdb trimmed public reads at Q25 via fastp, called clones via MiXCR and kept in-frame beta chains. A single entry per CDR3 protein holds the most common genes and DNA from its merged rows. This sample is represented by a few hundred thousand distinct CDR3 sequences; about 6.9% of them were singletons. 18% of the sample goes to the ten largest clones. The sample in question was PBMCs, obtained roughly 46 days after the first yellow fever vaccination. These receptors were taken from a man between 18 and 35 years old who received the YFV17D yellow fever vaccine.

This clonotype was detected many times. This rearrangement joins TRBV5-1 to TRBJ1-6; D gene unclear. The CDR3 contains 16 residues. Trimming left V 1 base short and J 0 bases short, with 8 bases between. In germline, CDR1 is SGHRS, CDR2 YFSETQ. The chain's CDR3 is CASSLRDSSYNSPLHF. CDR3 nucleotides: TGCGCCAGCAGCTTGCGAGATTCCTCCTATAATTCACCCCTCCACTTT.

This clonotype was observed many times. The V call is TRBV5-1, the J call TRBJ1-1, with 7 positions matching TRBD1. This CDR3 region has 16 residues. Trimming at V came to 4 bases and at J to 11 bases, leaving 20 bases not matched to a gene. CDR1 is SGHRS, CDR2 YFSETQ, per germline. Written as DNA, the CDR3 is TGCGCCAGCAGCGAATGGACAGGTTCGGGGAGAGTGGATGCTTTCTTT. This sequence encodes CASSEWTGSGRVDAFF.

The chain links TRBV4-1 to TRBJ2-7, with no clear D. Trimming took off 0 bases at V and 6 bases at J, with 15 bases between the two ends. There are 15 residues in the CDR3. Per germline, CDR1 MGHRA and CDR2 YSYEKL. The CDR3 DNA reads TGCGCCAGCAGCCAAGATCCCGGCAGGTCCCGCGAGCAGTACTTC. Its translation: CASSQDPGRSREQYF.

The chain links TRBV5-1 to TRBJ2-2; no reliable D call. V was trimmed by 4 bases and J by 4 bases, leaving 11 bases between them. This CDR3 is built from 14 residues. Germline CDR1 and CDR2: SGHRS and YFSETQ. As DNA, the CDR3 is TGCGCCAGCAGCCCTAATACTCGCACCGGGGAGCTGTTTTTT. This encodes CASSPNTRTGELFF. The full variable domain, its missing parts supplied by reference TRBV5-1 and TRBJ2-2, is KAGVTQTPRYLIKTRGQQVTLSCSPISGHRSVSWYQQTPGQGLQFLFEYFSETQRNKGNFPGRFSGRQFSNSRSEMNVSTLELGDSALYLCASSPNTRTGELFFGEGSRLTVL.

There are many counts of this clonotype. This chain joins TRBV9 and TRBJ1-1; D remains unclear. Per the germline V gene, CDR1 is SGDLS and CDR2 is YYNGEE. The CDR3 is 14 amino acids. The germline V and J ends were trimmed by 0 bases and 1 base, with 7 bases remaining between them. Here the CDR3 reads CASSVASQNTEAFF. For the CDR3, the DNA is TGTGCCAGCAGCGTAGCTTCACAGAACACTGAAGCTTTCTTT.

The chain joins TRBV7-8 to TRBJ1-1; D may be TRBD1 (5 bases). Trimming removed 4 bases from V and 10 bases from J, with 13 bases in between. Germline CDR1 SGHVS, CDR2 FQNEAQ. This CDR3 contains 12 residues. The CDR3 region is CASSSHVRGAFF. For the CDR3, the DNA is TGTGCCAGCAGCTCGCATGTGAGGGGAGCTTTCTTT.

This clonotype has only a few counts. This chain connects TRBV6-5 to TRBJ2-1; TRBD2 aligns across 10 bases. V gave up 6 bases and J gave up 8 bases; unmatched junction bases: 10. This CDR3 is 15 amino acids long. Germline V CDR1 and CDR2: MNHEY, SVGAGI. In DNA, the CDR3 is TGTGCCAGCAGAGTCCGGAGCGGGGGGGCGGATGAGCAGTTCTTC. It is translated as CASRVRSGGADEQFF.

This clonotype was picked up a small number of times. The V gene is TRBV4-3, the J gene TRBJ2-1; unclear D gene. The CDR3 extends over 12 amino acids. CDR1 is LGHNA and CDR2 is YSLEER in the germline V gene. Trimming took 0 bases from V and 13 from J, leaving 10 bases between them. DNA for the CDR3: TGCGCCAGCAGCCAAGAAACGGGCACCCAGTTCTTC. It is translated as CASSQETGTQFF.

In its sample, this clonotype was seen a few times. The chain employs TRBV6-1 and TRBJ2-7; possibly TRBD1 or TRBD2 for D (5 bases each). CDR3 length equals 13 residues. The V end lost 8 bases, the J end lost 3 bases, and 14 bases lay between the germline ends. The germline CDR1 and CDR2 sequences are MNHNS and SASEGT. CDR3 loop: CASLIRDRYEQYF. CDR3 coding DNA: TGTGCCAGCCTGATCCGGGACCGCTACGAGCAGTACTTC.

The chain uses TRBV28 and TRBJ2-5; 11 bases agree with TRBD2. V lost 5 bases to trimming and J lost 5 bases; unmatched junction nucleotides: 10. This CDR3 has 16 residues. Germline lookup yields CDR1 MDHEN and CDR2 SYDVKM. For the CDR3, the DNA is TGTGCCAGCAGTGCTCCTAGCGGGGGGATGGGGGAGACCCAGTACTTC. Encoded protein: CASSAPSGGMGETQYF. The whole variable domain, remainder taken from reference TRBV28 and TRBJ2-5, is DVKVTQSSRYLVKRTGEKVFLECVQDMDHENMFWYRQDPGLGLRLIYFSYDVKMKEKGDIPEGYSVSREKKERFSLILESASTNQTSMYLCASSAPSGGMGETQYFGPGTRLLVL.

With regard to this clonotype: One end of the junction fails to match germline, which may point to a read error. V is TRBV7-3 and J is TRBJ1-1; no clear D gene. The CDR3 sequence is 16 residues long. Per germline, CDR1 SGHTA and CDR2 FQGTGA. The CDR3 sequence: CASSPGSGRVNTEAYF. The CDR3 region has the DNA TGTGCCAGCAGCCCGGGGTCAGGTCGGGTGAACACTGAAGCTTACTTT.

This clonotype was counted between two and nine times. This rearrangement joins TRBV7-4 to TRBJ2-7; 10 nucleotides agree with TRBD1. J was trimmed by 7 bases and V by 5 bases; bases with no gene match: 14. Looked up from germline, CDR1 is SGHVT and CDR2 is SQSDAQ. The CDR3 runs to 16 residues. The CDR3 spells CASSPAGTGVVWEQYV. The CDR3 DNA follows: TGTGCCAGCAGCCCTGCCGGGACAGGGGTCGTTTGGGAGCAGTACGTC.

With respect to this clonotype: A much larger clone sits a single nucleotide away, making a read error possible. J is TRBJ2-1 and V is TRBV12-3 or TRBV12-4, with 10 nucleotides matching TRBD1. This CDR3 spans 15 amino acids. With 4 bases clipped from V and 4 bases from J, the junction kept 4 bases outside the gene matches. CDR3 loop: CASSSRTGGYNEQFF. CDR3 sequence (DNA): TGTGCCAGCAGTTCAAGGACAGGGGGTTACAATGAGCAGTTCTTC.

This clonotype was seen only a few times. The chain is built from TRBV9 and TRBJ2-1; 7 bases align to TRBD2. The V and J ends lost 4 bases and 5 bases, in that order; junction bases with no gene match: 15. Germline loops: CDR1 SGDLS, CDR2 YYNGEE. This CDR3 comprises 17 residues. The CDR3 protein is CASSPSGNSLGNNEQFF. DNA for the CDR3: TGTGCCAGCAGCCCCAGCGGGAACTCCCTCGGAAACAATGAGCAGTTCTTC.

The rearrangement joins TRBV5-1 to TRBJ2-7; D may be TRBD2 (5 bases). The germline V gene has CDR1 SGHRS and CDR2 YFSETQ. The CDR3 runs 13 residues. The V gene lost 2 bases and the J gene lost 5 bases, with 11 bases spanning the gap. CDR3 sequence: CASSFLGSHEQYF. The CDR3 coding sequence is TGCGCCAGCAGCTTTCTTGGGAGCCACGAGCAGTACTTC.

This chain joins TRBV29-1 and TRBJ2-7, with D tentatively TRBD1 or TRBD2 (6 bases each). Germline CDR1 reads SQVTM; CDR2 reads ANQGSEA. The CDR3 covers 14 residues. The ends were cut back, 7 bases at V and 0 bases at J, with 16 bases in the middle. DNA for the CDR3: TGCAGCGCGTCCGGGGGCGTAAGCTCCTACGAGCAGTACTTC. Its translation: CSASGGVSSYEQYF.

The chain carries TRBV20-1 and TRBJ2-7, with 7 bases lining up with TRBD1. V shed 4 bases, J shed 7 bases, and the junction held 19 bases outside the gene matches. The CDR3 is 16 amino acids. Germline CDR1 DFQATT, CDR2 SNEGSKA (reference sequence). CDR3 sequence reads: CSAKQITGTASWEQYF. CDR3 coding DNA: TGCAGTGCTAAGCAAATAACCGGGACAGCGTCCTGGGAGCAGTACTTC.

This clonotype was observed a few times. The chain is built from TRBV5-1 and TRBJ1-2; 7 bases match TRBD1. CDR1 SGHRS and CDR2 YFSETQ come from the germline V gene. J was trimmed by 4 bases and V by 2 bases; bases with no gene match: 5. The CDR3 sequence is 14 residues long. In DNA, the CDR3 is TGCGCCAGCAGCTTTATGTGGACAGGCTATGGCTACACCTTC. It codes for CASSFMWTGYGYTF.

The chain is built from TRBV29-1 and TRBJ2-2; 7 nucleotides line up with TRBD1. Germline V gives CDR1 SQVTM, CDR2 ANQGSEA. V lost 7 bases to trimming and J lost 5 bases; unmatched junction nucleotides: 10. This CDR3 has 14 amino acids. The CDR3 protein is CSATPGQWTGELFF. In DNA, the CDR3 is TGCAGCGCCACTCCGGGACAGTGGACCGGGGAGCTGTTTTTT.

This clonotype has just a few counts. This chain joins TRBV27 and TRBJ2-2, with TRBD2 as a possible D gene (5 bases). Germline values: CDR1 MNHEY, CDR2 SMNVEV (reference sequence). The CDR3 sequence is 14 residues long. The V and J ends lost 4 bases and 6 bases respectively, with 12 bases between them. As DNA, the CDR3 is TGTGCCAGCAGTTACGAGGGCGCGTCCGGGGAGCTGTTTTTT. This encodes CASSYEGASGELFF.

V gene TRBV20-1 combines with J gene TRBJ2-4; D not resolved. There are 14 residues in the CDR3. Trimming left V 3 bases short and J 0 bases short, with 9 bases between. Germline CDR1 DFQATT, CDR2 SNEGSKA (reference sequence). CDR3 coding DNA: TGCAGTGCTAGCCCCCCTCTAGCCAAAAACATTCAGTACTTC. Residues: CSASPPLAKNIQYF.

Ten or more counts support this clonotype. The CDR3 loop is CATSSQGADETQYF. DNA for the CDR3: TGTGCCACCAGCAGCCAGGGGGCCGATGAGACCCAGTACTTC. This sequence joins TRBV15 and TRBJ2-5; 8 nucleotides match TRBD1. J was trimmed by 5 bases and V by 3 bases; bases with no gene match: 5. Per germline, CDR1 LNHNV and CDR2 YYDKDF (reference sequence). This CDR3 comprises 14 residues.

This clonotype was detected many times. The V call is TRBV4-2, the J call TRBJ2-1, with 10 bases that match TRBD2. CDR1 is LGHNA, CDR2 YNFKEQ, per germline. V was pared by 3 bases and J by 4 bases, with 3 bases of the junction left unmatched. CDR3 length: 15 amino acids. CDR3 sequence reads: CASSQSSGGYNEQFF. The CDR3, as DNA: TGTGCCAGCAGCCAGAGTAGCGGGGGGTACAATGAGCAGTTCTTC.

This clonotype was counted ten times or more. The rearrangement joins TRBV15 to TRBJ2-1, with D perhaps matching TRBD2 (7 bases). CDR3 length: 16 amino acids. The V end lost 1 base, the J end lost 0 bases, and 10 bases lay between the germline ends. Germline values: CDR1 LNHNV, CDR2 YYDKDF (reference sequence). DNA for the CDR3: TGTGCCACCAGCAGAGGGGGGGGCAGCTCCTACAATGAGCAGTTCTTC. This gives the protein CATSRGGGSSYNEQFF.